These 32 T cell receptor beta chains were sequenced from one sample in a study of regulatory T cells in long-lasting Graves disease. Arm-PCR with iRepertoire HTBI primers amplified the CDR3 regions for these TCR beta libraries. Each CDR3 protein gets one entry after TCRdb re-called the multiplex PCR reads with MiXCR. The table records about 400,000 distinct CDR3 sequences, over 12% of them present only once. Time point noted: newly diagnosed GD, antithyroid drugs for less than 3 months. RNA extracted from PBMCs served as the sequencing template. The sample was also linked to a second study, of T cells in Graves' hyperthyroidism and ophthalmopathy.

The sequenced sample was peripheral blood mononuclear cells (PBMCs), obtained at new diagnosis, from a patient treated with antithyroid drugs. Source of these receptors: a woman in her 40s with Graves disease.

CDR3 nucleotides: TGTGCCAGCAGGCTGCTAGCGGGAGGGCCCCAGTACTTC. This encodes CASRLLAGGPQYF. This chain uses TRBV6-2 or TRBV6-3 with TRBJ2-5, with 12 bases aligning to TRBD2. The CDR3 length is 13 residues. V lost 6 bases to trimming and J lost 9 bases; unmatched junction nucleotides: 5. Germline V gene lookup returns CDR1 MNHEY and CDR2 SVGEGT.

Regarding this clonotype: This may stem from a read error, because a much larger clone lies one nucleotide away. The CDR3 protein is CSAKIAGGRSEAQYF. In nucleotides, the CDR3 is TGCAGTGCTAAAATAGCGGGAGGTCGTTCTGAGGCCCAGTACTTC. This rearrangement joins TRBV20-1 to TRBJ2-3; 10 nucleotides match TRBD2. Matching the DNA end better, TRBJ2-5 makes the J call doubtful. The CDR3 consists of 15 residues. Germline CDR1 and CDR2: DFQATT and SNEGSKA (reference sequence).

This clonotype was recorded at least ten times. Sequence at one end of the junction differs from germline and may be a read error. V is TRBV2 and J is TRBJ1-2, with unresolved D. Germline lookup yields CDR1 SNHLY and CDR2 FYNNEI. The CDR3 length is 13 residues. In DNA form, the CDR3 reads TGTGCCAGCAGCGAAGACACACTCTATGGCTACACCTTC. Residues: CASSEDTLYGYTF.

The CDR3 region is CASSQGEALLGEQFF. The CDR3 DNA reads TGTGCCAGCAGCCAAGGGGAGGCTCTTCTTGGTGAGCAGTTCTTC. The chain uses TRBV3-1 and TRBJ2-1, with a weak D call TRBD2 (6 bases). Germline assignment: CDR1 LGHDT and CDR2 YNNKEL (reference sequence). This CDR3 contains 15 residues. The germline V and J ends were trimmed by 1 base and 9 bases, with 16 bases remaining between them.

This clonotype was counted only a few times. Relative to the germline gene, one junction end is altered; a read error may explain this. The CDR3 loop reads CAGSLLAGSYNEQFF. CDR3 DNA: TGTGCCGGCAGCTTACTAGCGGGGTCCTACAATGAGCAGTTCTTC. The chain uses TRBV7-3 and TRBJ2-1, with 10 bases that match TRBD2. The germline V gene has CDR1 SGHTA and CDR2 FQGTGA. The CDR3 covers 15 residues.

This clonotype has ten or more counts. This sequence joins TRBV12-3 or TRBV12-4 and TRBJ2-5; D is tentatively TRBD1 or TRBD2 (5 bases each). Deletions cut 5 bases from V and 7 bases from J, with 23 bases between. This CDR3 region has 16 residues. The CDR3 region has the DNA TGTGCCAGCAGTCCCACAGGTTACAGCTCCGAGGGGACCCAGTACTTC. Protein product: CASSPTGYSSEGTQYF.

In this sample, this clonotype turned up a few times. The chain combines TRBV6-1 with TRBJ2-6; no definite D call. Germline CDR1 reads MNHNS; CDR2 reads SASEGT. Trimming took off 6 bases at V and 6 bases at J, with 15 bases between the two ends. The CDR3 length is 15 residues. This chain's CDR3 is CASRPVWSSANVLTF. The CDR3 DNA reads as TGTGCCAGCAGACCCGTGTGGTCTTCGGCCAACGTCCTGACTTTC.

This clonotype was seen ten or more times. The chain combines TRBV12-3 or TRBV12-4 with TRBJ2-6, with 9 bases fitting TRBD1. The V segment lost 3 bases and the J segment 1 base; nucleotides outside the gene matches: 4. CDR3 size: 17 residues. The CDR3: CASSFDRGVSGANVLTF. CDR3 in DNA: TGTGCCAGCAGTTTCGACAGGGGGGTTTCTGGGGCCAACGTCCTGACTTTC.

This clonotype was detected ten times or more. The chain couples TRBV11-3 to TRBJ1-2; D might be TRBD1 (6 bases). V was pared by 0 bases and J by 7 bases, with 9 bases between. Germline CDR1 SGHNT, CDR2 YENEEA. The CDR3 totals 13 residues. The CDR3 coding sequence is TGTGCCAGCAGCTTAGATACAGGGAGTGGCTACACCTTC. It is translated as CASSLDTGSGYTF. Filled out from reference TRBV11-3 and TRBJ1-2, the complete variable domain reads EAGVVQSPRYKIIEKKQPVAFWCNPISGHNTLYWYLQNLGQGPELLIRYENEEAVDDSQLPKDRFSAERLKGVDSTLKIQPAELGDSAVYLCASSLDTGSGYTFGSGTRLTVV.

A word on this clonotype: Possible read error: a much larger clone is one base away. The chain joins TRBV7-6 to TRBJ2-5; D may be TRBD2 (5 bases). The CDR3 is 13 residues long. The germline gives CDR1 SGHVS, CDR2 FNYEAQ. CDR3 DNA: TGTGCCAGCAGCTTATGGGTTAGGGAGACCCAGCACTTC. This sequence encodes CASSLWVRETQHF.

This clonotype was counted ten times or more. The V gene is TRBV18, the J gene TRBJ2-7, with D perhaps TRBD2 (5 bases). Germline CDR1 KGHSH, CDR2 LQKENI. CDR3 length: 14 residues. V lost 3 bases and J lost 6, with 15 bases in between. The CDR3 DNA reads as TGTGCCAGCTCACCCAGATTCGGGGTGGGCGAGCAGTACTTC. Its protein is CASSPRFGVGEQYF. The full variable domain, its missing parts supplied by reference TRBV18 and TRBJ2-7, is NAGVMQNPRHLVRRRGQEARLRCSPMKGHSHVYWYRQLPEEGLKFMVYLQKENIIDESGMPKERFSAEFPKEGPSILRIQQVVRGDSAAYFCASSPRFGVGEQYFGPGTRLTVT.

CDR3 DNA: TGTGCCAGCAGCACCCCCGGGGCGGGTTACTCTGGGGCCAACGTCCTGACTTTC. Protein: CASSTPGAGYSGANVLTF. The chain employs TRBV5-4 and TRBJ2-6; D could derive from TRBD1 or TRBD2 (5 bases each). CDR1 is SGHNT, CDR2 YYREEE, per germline (reference sequence). The length of the CDR3 is 18 residues. V lost 4 bases and J 0 bases, leaving 17 bases between the germline ends.

The gene calls are TRBV7-8 and TRBJ2-7; D call uncertain. CDR1 is SGHVS and CDR2 is FQNEAQ in the germline V gene. V lost 5 bases to trimming and J lost 3 bases, with 20 bases between them. The CDR3 has 16 amino acids. CDR3 residues: CASSRTRARRDYEQYF. In nucleotides, the CDR3 is TGTGCCAGCAGCCGAACGAGAGCGCGCCGTGACTACGAGCAGTACTTC.

The chain combines TRBV2 with TRBJ2-7; 10 bases line up with TRBD1. CDR1 and CDR2 from the germline V gene are SNHLY and FYNNEI. There are 19 residues in the CDR3. J gave up 2 bases and V 8 bases, and 21 bases lay outside the gene matches. CDR3 sequence: CASEDLFQDRGTSAYEQYF. The CDR3 coding sequence is TGTGCCAGCGAGGACCTCTTCCAGGACAGGGGGACCTCAGCCTACGAGCAGTACTTC.

The genes are TRBV7-9 and TRBJ2-7; 9 bases match TRBD1. Germline loops: CDR1 SEHNR, CDR2 FQNEAQ (reference sequence). The CDR3 extends over 16 amino acids. V was clipped by 5 bases and J by 4 bases; unmatched bases: 12. Here the CDR3 DNA reads TGTGCCAGCAGCGCTAATCCACAGGGGGCGGGATACGAGCAGTACTTC. This sequence encodes CASSANPQGAGYEQYF. Full variable domain (missing parts from reference TRBV7-9 and TRBJ2-7): DTGVSQNPRHKITKRGQNVTFRCDPISEHNRLYWYRQTLGQGPEFLTYFQNEAQLEKSRLLSDRFSAERPKGSFSTLEIQRTEQGDSAMYLCASSANPQGAGYEQYFGPGTRLTVT.

In the case of this clonotype: A much larger clone differs by one base, so this may be a read error. This chain links TRBV11-3 with TRBJ2-7; the D gene could be TRBD1 or TRBD2 (5 bases each). Germline loops: CDR1 SGHNT, CDR2 YENEEA. CDR3 length equals 13 residues. The chain's CDR3 is CASSWGISYKQYF. The CDR3 DNA reads as TGTGCCAGCAGTTGGGGGATCTCCTACAAGCAGTACTTC.

The chain has TRBV5-1 and TRBJ1-1; D is undetermined. CDR1 is SGHRS and CDR2 is YFSETQ in the germline V gene. The CDR3 consists of 14 residues. Trimming took 2 bases from V and 0 from J, leaving 8 bases between them. CDR3 in amino acids: CASSFGGVNTEAFF. CDR3 bases: TGCGCCAGCAGCTTTGGCGGGGTGAACACTGAAGCTTTCTTT.

At least ten counts were recorded for this clonotype. The chain recombines TRBV7-9 with TRBJ2-7; unclear D gene. V shed 5 bases and J shed 5 bases, with 13 bases lying between them. The CDR3 extends over 13 amino acids. Germline values: CDR1 SEHNR, CDR2 FQNEAQ (reference sequence). The CDR3 is CASSRPDSHEQYF. In nucleotides, the CDR3 is TGTGCCAGCAGCCGCCCTGATTCCCACGAGCAGTACTTC.

V is TRBV20-1 and J is TRBJ2-7; 12 bases match TRBD2. Germline CDR1 reads DFQATT; CDR2 reads SNEGSKA (reference sequence). J gave up 0 bases and V 1 base, and 22 bases lay outside the gene matches. This CDR3 comprises 22 residues. CDR3 amino acids: CSARAARTSGTRIYPSSYEQYF. CDR3 DNA sequence: TGCAGTGCTAGAGCGGCACGGACTAGCGGGACCAGAATTTACCCGAGCTCCTACGAGCAGTACTTC.

This clonotype was seen repeatedly, ten times or more. V usage is TRBV28 and J usage is TRBJ1-5; 7 nucleotides line up with TRBD1. The length of the CDR3 is 15 residues. V dropped 4 bases and J dropped 3; count of bases not matched to a gene: 6. The germline gives CDR1 MDHEN, CDR2 SYDVKM. In nucleotides, the CDR3 is TGTGCCAGCAGTTCAACCGGGACAGTCAATCAGCCCCAGCATTTT. It is translated as CASSSTGTVNQPQHF.

The V call is TRBV24-1, the J call TRBJ2-1; D possibly corresponds to TRBD1 (11 bases). Trimming removed 4 bases from V and 7 bases from J, with 34 bases in between. From germline, CDR1 is KGHDR and CDR2 SFDVKD. The CDR3 extends over 21 amino acids. CDR3 region: CATSDPGTGGTGTSVSNEQFF. The CDR3 region has the DNA TGTGCCACCAGTGACCCTGGGACAGGGGGAACGGGGACTAGCGTTAGTAATGAGCAGTTCTTC.

This rearrangement joins TRBV27 to TRBJ1-2, with D perhaps TRBD1 (5 bases). This CDR3 contains 15 residues. Trimming took off 0 bases at V and 7 bases at J, with 15 bases between the two ends. Germline CDR1 reads MNHEY; CDR2 reads SMNVEV (reference sequence). CDR3 bases: TGTGCCAGCAGTTTATCAGGGGACCTTACAATTGGCTACACCTTC. This encodes CASSLSGDLTIGYTF.

Ten or more counts support this clonotype. This chain links TRBV5-1 with TRBJ2-2; 8 bases agree with TRBD2. The CDR3 extends over 18 amino acids. The V gene's germline CDR1 is SGHRS and CDR2 YFSETQ. V shed 4 bases and J 2 bases; nucleotides not matched to a gene: 13. DNA for the CDR3: TGCGCCAGCAGCCTCTCCGGGGATAGCGGGACCAACACCGGGGAGCTGTTTTTT. It yields the protein CASSLSGDSGTNTGELFF.

This clonotype was picked up many times. In DNA form, the CDR3 reads TGTGCCAGCAGCCACTCGGGTCGAATATCATATGGCTACACCTTC. It specifies CASSHSGRISYGYTF. The chain combines TRBV3-1 with TRBJ1-2; D is undetermined. V lost 3 bases and J lost 5, with 16 bases in between. The length of the CDR3 is 15 residues. The germline gives CDR1 LGHDT, CDR2 YNNKEL (reference sequence).

There are a few counts of this clonotype. The genes are TRBV19 and TRBJ1-1, with D perhaps matching TRBD1 (5 bases). Germline V lookup: CDR1 LNHDA, CDR2 SQIVND (reference sequence). The V and J ends lost 0 bases and 1 base respectively, with 9 bases between them. This CDR3 is 15 amino acids long. This CDR3 reads CASSIDIRGNTEAFF. In DNA, the CDR3 is TGTGCCAGTAGTATAGATATAAGGGGGAACACTGAAGCTTTCTTT.

This clonotype appeared many times. The V gene is TRBV19, the J gene TRBJ1-1; TRBD1 is a possible D gene (5 bases). Germline CDR1 reads LNHDA; CDR2 reads SQIVND (reference sequence). The V end lost 6 bases, the J end lost 3 bases, and 17 bases lay between the germline ends. The CDR3 totals 15 residues. DNA of the CDR3: TGTGCCAGTAGGTGGGGTCAGGGTTATGACACTGAAGCTTTCTTT. Residues: CASRWGQGYDTEAFF.

This clonotype has a handful of counts. This chain links TRBV7-6 with TRBJ2-3; 11 positions agree with TRBD2. This CDR3 is 16 amino acids long. Germline loops: CDR1 SGHVS, CDR2 FNYEAQ. V shed 8 bases and J 3 bases; nucleotides not matched to a gene: 10. CDR3 bases: TGTGCCAGCGCAATAGGAGGGACTAGCGGTACAGATACGCAGTATTTT. Translated: CASAIGGTSGTDTQYF.

This clonotype was detected many times. This chain links TRBV6-2 or TRBV6-3 with TRBJ2-1; D perhaps matches TRBD1 (7 bases). The CDR3 covers 17 residues. Deletions cut 2 bases from V and 1 base from J, with 15 bases between. Germline lookup yields CDR1 MNHEY and CDR2 SVGEGT. CDR3 nucleotide sequence: TGTGCCAGCAGTTACCCGTCAGGGGGGATATCCTACAATGAGCAGTTCTTC. This sequence encodes CASSYPSGGISYNEQFF.

At least ten counts were recorded for this clonotype. V is TRBV30 and J is TRBJ2-3; TRBD1 or TRBD2 may be the D gene (5 bases each). The V gene's germline CDR1 is GTSNPN and CDR2 SVGIG (reference sequence). Between the trimmed V and J ends, which lost 7 bases and 2 bases, there was a span of 22 bases. CDR3 length equals 16 residues. The DNA of the CDR3 is TGTGCCTACCTTCGCCCGGGACCACGATACACAGATACGCAGTATTTT. This sequence encodes CAYLRPGPRYTDTQYF.

This clonotype was recorded at least ten times. J is TRBJ2-5 and V is TRBV14, with a possible D match to TRBD2 (5 bases). Trimming shortened V by 5 bases and J by 2 bases, and 9 bases separated the two germline ends. The germline V gene has CDR1 SGHDN and CDR2 FVKESK. The CDR3 has 13 amino acids. The CDR3 DNA sequence: TGTGCCAGCAGCGGCCGGGGTCAAGAGACCCAGTACTTC. Its protein is CASSGRGQETQYF. The complete variable domain, with remaining parts taken from reference TRBV14 and TRBJ2-5, reads EAGVTQFPSHSVIEKGQTVTLRCDPISGHDNLYWYRRVMGKEIKFLLHFVKESKQDESGMPNNRFLAERTGGTYSTLKVQPAELEDSGVYFCASSGRGQETQYFGPGTRLLVL.

This clonotype occurred many times. The gene calls are TRBV28 and TRBJ1-6; weak D call: TRBD1 (5 bases). Germline CDR1 and CDR2: MDHEN and SYDVKM. The ends were cut back, 5 bases at V and 4 bases at J, with 15 bases in the middle. CDR3 length equals 16 residues. The CDR3 nucleotides read TGTGCCAGCAGTGCCTCATCCGGGGGGTATAATTCACCCCTCCACTTT. This sequence encodes CASSASSGGYNSPLHF. The complete variable domain, with remaining parts taken from reference TRBV28 and TRBJ1-6, reads DVKVTQSSRYLVKRTGEKVFLECVQDMDHENMFWYRQDPGLGLRLIYFSYDVKMKEKGDIPEGYSVSREKKERFSLILESASTNQTSMYLCASSASSGGYNSPLHFGNGTRLTVT.

The V and J genes are TRBV6-1 and TRBJ2-7; D tentatively fits TRBD1 or TRBD2 (5 bases each). This CDR3 comprises 14 residues. Trimming shortened V by 6 bases and J by 6 bases, and 18 bases separated the two germline ends. Germline values: CDR1 MNHNS, CDR2 SASEGT. This CDR3 reads CASRKNRDGLEQYF. In DNA form, the CDR3 reads TGTGCCAGCAGGAAGAACCGGGACGGACTCGAGCAGTACTTC.